Sequencing of this TCR beta chain was carried out in a study of shared clonotypes between healthy human individuals. V gave up 6 bases and J gave up 3 bases, with 15 bases separating them. CDR3 length: 14 residues. Germline CDR1 reads MDHEN; CDR2 reads SYDVKM. Method: immunoSEQ multiplex PCR; TCRdb's copy keeps in-frame clones and lacks some. This repertoire shows a few million clones, 90% to 95% found once; its top ten account for 0.35% to 0.5%. This chain links TRBV28 with TRBJ2-7; D unresolved. This TCR was recovered from a man between 18 and 35 years old in good health. Some clones in this sample may be carry-over from other donors' samples. Input material: naive CD4+ T cells from PBMCs. Subset denoted: CD45RA+ positively selected. This CDR3 is CASRSAAKGYEQYF. CDR3 DNA sequence: TGTGCCAGCAGGAGCGCAGCAAAGGGCTACGAGCAGTACTTC.